The 10 T cell receptor beta chains in this list originate from one sample, sequenced in a study of cytomegalovirus exposure and HLA in healthy donors. The primer mix had 60 Vbeta and 13 Jbeta primers. Generated by immunoSEQ multiplex PCR, the TCRdb table keeps only in-frame clones and is missing some. Of about 100,000 clones listed, around 77% are singletons. Material for sequencing was PBMCs. These receptors all stem from a male donor in good health and CMV-seropositive.

This clone was counted a single time. This sequence joins TRBV19 and TRBJ2-1, with 10 nucleotides matching TRBD2. The CDR3 runs to 16 residues. The germline V gene has CDR1 LNHDA and CDR2 SQIVND (reference sequence). The V gene end was trimmed by 1 base and the J gene end by 5 bases; junction bases not matched to a gene: 5. Here the CDR3 reads CASSIASSGRDNEQFF. CDR3 DNA: TGTGCCAGTAGTATAGCCTCCAGCGGGAGGGACAATGAGCAGTTCTTC. Using reference TRBV19 and TRBJ2-1 for the parts outside the CDR3, the full variable domain is DGGITQSPKYLFRKEGQNVTLSCEQNLNHDAMYWYRQDPGQGLRLIYYSQIVNDFQKGDIAEGYSVSREKKESFPLTVTSAQKNPTAFYLCASSIASSGRDNEQFFGPGTRLTVL.

The rearrangement joins TRBV15 to TRBJ1-2; D perhaps matches TRBD1 (6 bases). Germline loops: CDR1 LNHNV, CDR2 YYDKDF (reference sequence). Trimming shortened V by 3 bases and J by 3 bases, and 11 bases separated the two germline ends. The CDR3 is 14 residues long. The CDR3 region has the DNA TGTGCCACCAGCAGGGAACAGGGATACTATGGCTACACCTTC. It is translated as CATSREQGYYGYTF.

In its sample, this clone ranks as medium-sized. The chain recombines TRBV28 with TRBJ2-5; TRBD2 matches at 9 bases. The V and J ends lost 6 bases and 5 bases, in that order; junction bases with no gene match: 10. The CDR3 spans 15 residues. In germline, CDR1 is MDHEN, CDR2 SYDVKM. The CDR3 sequence is CASSLEYLAGETQYF. Written as DNA, the CDR3 is TGTGCCAGCAGCCTAGAATATCTAGCGGGGGAGACCCAGTACTTC.

This clone was found a few times. A single base is all that separates this from a far larger clone, so a read error is likely. This sample also contains other DNA sequences that code for the same CDR3. The V and J genes are TRBV5-6 and TRBJ1-1; 8 bases agree with TRBD1. Germline V CDR1 and CDR2: SGHDT, YYEEEE. After removal of 4 bases from V and 8 bases from J, the junction contained 10 bases not matched to a gene. The CDR3 sequence is 14 residues long. The CDR3 DNA reads as TGTGCCAGCAGCCAACGGACAGGGAGAGGGGAAGCTTTCTTT. This translates into CASSQRTGRGEAFF.

V usage is TRBV27 and J usage is TRBJ2-3; a weak D match, TRBD2 (7 bases). Germline values: CDR1 MNHEY, CDR2 SMNVEV (reference sequence). V lost 2 bases, J lost 6 bases, and 12 bases lay in between. This CDR3 region has 14 residues. CDR3: CASSLGRGVDTQYF. CDR3 in DNA: TGTGCCAGCAGTTTAGGGAGGGGGGTGGATACGCAGTATTTT.

J is TRBJ2-5 and V is TRBV29-1, with TRBD2 identical over 9 bases. In germline, CDR1 is SQVTM, CDR2 ANQGSEA. J was trimmed by 5 bases and V by 1 base; bases with no gene match: 17. The CDR3 is 18 residues long. CDR3: CSVEGGASGIDGWETQYF. CDR3 sequence (DNA): TGCAGCGTTGAAGGGGGCGCTAGCGGGATAGATGGGTGGGAGACCCAGTACTTC.

The chain combines TRBV6-4 with TRBJ1-2; weak D call: TRBD1 (5 bases). This CDR3 has 15 residues. Germline V gene lookup returns CDR1 MRHNA and CDR2 SNTAGT. V dropped 3 bases and J dropped 4 bases, with 15 bases sitting between them. CDR3 sequence: CASSEEFGGGYGYTF. The CDR3 bases are TGTGCCAGCAGTGAAGAGTTTGGGGGAGGCTATGGCTACACCTTC.

This rearrangement joins TRBV28 to TRBJ2-2; 7 bases agree with TRBD1. V lost 5 bases, J lost 5 bases, and 5 bases stayed unmatched. Germline loops: CDR1 MDHEN, CDR2 SYDVKM. This CDR3 is built from 14 residues. This CDR3 is CASSTGTVTGELFF. The CDR3 nucleotides are TGTGCCAGCAGTACCGGGACAGTGACCGGGGAGCTGTTTTTT.

This clone was recorded once. The chain employs TRBV10-3 and TRBJ2-3, with a possible D match to TRBD2 (7 bases). The V and J ends lost 2 bases and 1 base respectively, with 13 bases between them. There are 16 residues in the CDR3. Per germline, CDR1 ENHRY and CDR2 SYGVKD. The CDR3 DNA sequence: TGTGCCATCAGTGAGGTTGGGGGGGGCGGCACAGATACGCAGTATTTT. This encodes CAISEVGGGGTDTQYF.

The chain uses TRBV7-9 and TRBJ1-5; D gene uncertain. The germline V and J ends were trimmed by 1 base and 8 bases, with 6 bases remaining between them. The CDR3 spans 12 residues. Germline lookup yields CDR1 SEHNR and CDR2 FQNEAQ (reference sequence). The CDR3 DNA reads as TGTGCCAGCAGCTTAGTCAGCGAGCCCCAGCATTTT. Protein: CASSLVSEPQHF.